The source of this T cell receptor beta chain is a study of shared clonotypes between healthy human individuals. Study conclusions and caveats: Clonotypes which were not shared had lower generation probabilities than clonotypes that all four donors shared. Only blood was sampled; tissue repertoires likely differ.

Trimming removed 4 bases at V and 4 bases at J, with 8 bases between. The CDR3 loop spans 13 amino acids. CDR1 and CDR2 from the germline V gene are SGHDN and FVKESK. Clones were sequenced by immunoSEQ multiplex PCR, and TCRdb holds only the in-frame ones, with some missing. The data show approximately 1,500,000 clones, with 95% to 99% seen just once and approximately 0.45% held by the top ten. All the donors were Caucasian adults who lived in Nashville, Tennessee. With regard to this clone: What it binds is not known.

This TCR was recovered from a man aged 25-45 years in good health. Sequences were obtained from naive CD4+ T cells sorted from blood. Subset specified: CD45RA+ positively selected. This chain joins TRBV14 and TRBJ1-5; possible D gene TRBD1, 5 bases. Here the CDR3 DNA reads TGTGCCAGCAGCCCCGCAGGGAATCAGCCCCAGCATTTT. This gives the protein CASSPAGNQPQHF.